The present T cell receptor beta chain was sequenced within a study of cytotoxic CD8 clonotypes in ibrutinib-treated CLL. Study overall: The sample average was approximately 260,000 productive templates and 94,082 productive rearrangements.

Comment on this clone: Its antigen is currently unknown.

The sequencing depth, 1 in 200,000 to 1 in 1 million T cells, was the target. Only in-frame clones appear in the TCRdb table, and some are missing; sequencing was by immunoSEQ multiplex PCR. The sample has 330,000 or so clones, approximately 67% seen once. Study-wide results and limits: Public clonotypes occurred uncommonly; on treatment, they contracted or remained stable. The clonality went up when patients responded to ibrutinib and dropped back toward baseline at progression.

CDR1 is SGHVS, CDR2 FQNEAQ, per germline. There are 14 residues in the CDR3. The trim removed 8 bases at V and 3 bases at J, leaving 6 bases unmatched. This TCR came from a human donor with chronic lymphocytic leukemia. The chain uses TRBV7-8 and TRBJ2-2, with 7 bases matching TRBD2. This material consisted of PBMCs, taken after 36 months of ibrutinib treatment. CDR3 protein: CASAPGLYTGELFF. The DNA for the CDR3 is TGTGCCAGCGCACCGGGACTATACACCGGGGAGCTGTTTTTT.